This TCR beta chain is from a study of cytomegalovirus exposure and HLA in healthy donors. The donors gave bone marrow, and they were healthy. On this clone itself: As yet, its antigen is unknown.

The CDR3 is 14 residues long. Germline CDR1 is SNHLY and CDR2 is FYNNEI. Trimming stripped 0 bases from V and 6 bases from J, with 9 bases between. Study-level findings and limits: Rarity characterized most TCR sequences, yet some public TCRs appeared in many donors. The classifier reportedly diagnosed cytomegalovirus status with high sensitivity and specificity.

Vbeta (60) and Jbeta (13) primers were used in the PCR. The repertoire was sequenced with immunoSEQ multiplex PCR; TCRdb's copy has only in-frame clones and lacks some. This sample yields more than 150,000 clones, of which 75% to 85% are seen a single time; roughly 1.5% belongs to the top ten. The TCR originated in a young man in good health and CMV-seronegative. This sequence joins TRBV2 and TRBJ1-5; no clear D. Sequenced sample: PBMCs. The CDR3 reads CASSEATGRQPQHF. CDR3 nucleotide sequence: TGTGCCAGCAGTGAAGCGACGGGTCGTCAGCCCCAGCATTTT.